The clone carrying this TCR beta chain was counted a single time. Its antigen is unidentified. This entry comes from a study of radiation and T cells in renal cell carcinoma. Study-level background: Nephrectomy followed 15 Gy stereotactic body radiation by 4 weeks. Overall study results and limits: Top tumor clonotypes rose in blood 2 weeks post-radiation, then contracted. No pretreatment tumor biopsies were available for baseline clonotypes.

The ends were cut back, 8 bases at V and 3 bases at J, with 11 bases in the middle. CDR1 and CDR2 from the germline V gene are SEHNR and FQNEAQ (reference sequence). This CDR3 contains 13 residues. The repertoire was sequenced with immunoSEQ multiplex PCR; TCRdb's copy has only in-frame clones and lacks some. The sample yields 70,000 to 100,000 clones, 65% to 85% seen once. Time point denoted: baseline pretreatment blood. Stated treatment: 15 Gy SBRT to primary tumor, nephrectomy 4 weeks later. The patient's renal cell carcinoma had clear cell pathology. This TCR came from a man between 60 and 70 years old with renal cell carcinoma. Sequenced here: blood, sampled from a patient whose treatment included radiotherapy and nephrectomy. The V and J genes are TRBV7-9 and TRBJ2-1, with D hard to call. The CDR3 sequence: CASSEAYYNEQFF. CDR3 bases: TGTGCCAGCTCGGAAGCGTACTACAATGAGCAGTTCTTC.